The 27 T cell receptor beta chains given below trace back to one sample, sequenced in a study of regulatory T cells in long-lasting Graves disease. The authors built TCR beta libraries using iRepertoire HTBI primers and Arm-PCR of CDR3 regions. TCRdb itself ran the multiplex PCR reads through MiXCR, one entry per CDR3 protein. The data contain about 220,000 distinct CDR3 sequences, approximately 18% of them singletons. Time point: newly diagnosed GD, antithyroid drugs for less than 3 months. PBMCs were the source of the RNA used for TCR sequencing. The data also belong to a second study, concerning T cells in Graves' hyperthyroidism and ophthalmopathy.

Source: peripheral blood mononuclear cells (PBMCs), taken at new diagnosis, from a patient treated with antithyroid drugs. Receptor source: a woman aged 25 to 39 with Graves disease.

In this sample, this clonotype turned up many times. The chain is built from TRBV11-2 and TRBJ2-7; D may be TRBD2 (6 bases). The CDR3 is made up of 16 amino acids. Germline lookup yields CDR1 SGHAT and CDR2 FQNNGV. The V gene lost 5 bases and the J gene lost 2 bases, with 19 bases spanning the gap. In nucleotides, the CDR3 is TGTGCCAGCAGCCGGCCGGGACTGAGCGCTACCTACGAGCAGTACTTC. This encodes CASSRPGLSATYEQYF.

In its sample, this clonotype was seen many times. The chain carries TRBV2 and TRBJ2-5; the D call may be TRBD1 or TRBD2 (6 bases each). The CDR3 consists of 11 residues. Trimming removed 7 bases at V and 5 bases at J, with 8 bases between. The V gene's germline CDR1 is SNHLY and CDR2 FYNNEI. The CDR3 sequence: CASKGGETQYF. CDR3 DNA sequence: TGTGCCAGCAAAGGGGGGGAGACCCAGTACTTC.

In this sample, this clonotype turned up a few times. This may come from a read error, since a much larger clone is one base off. V is TRBV4-2 and J is TRBJ2-7; TRBD2 might be the D (5 bases). Germline CDR1 LGHNA, CDR2 YNFKEQ. Trimming left V 1 base short and J 5 bases short, with 15 bases between. CDR3 length equals 15 residues. In nucleotides, the CDR3 is TGTGCCAGCAGCCAAGGGAGGACGGGAAACGACGAGCAGTACTTC. Translation: CASSQGRTGNDEQYF.

This clonotype has ten or more counts. The chain has TRBV19 and TRBJ1-1, with D unresolved. There are 12 residues in the CDR3. Trimming pared 5 bases from V and 6 bases from J, leaving 10 bases between. Per the germline V gene, CDR1 is LNHDA and CDR2 is SQIVND (reference sequence). Written as DNA, the CDR3 is TGTGCCAGTAGTTTTTTGGCCGCTGAAGCTTTCTTT. It is translated as CASSFLAAEAFF.

This clonotype appeared many times. The chain couples TRBV28 to TRBJ2-5, with 8 bases fitting TRBD2. The V gene's germline CDR1 is MDHEN and CDR2 SYDVKM. This CDR3 has 14 residues. After removal of 5 bases from V and 5 bases from J, the junction contained 7 bases not matched to a gene. The CDR3 sequence is CASSDGGGRETQYF. The CDR3 nucleotides read TGTGCCAGCAGTGACGGGGGGGGTCGGGAGACCCAGTACTTC. Based on the CDR3 plus reference TRBV28 and TRBJ2-5, the full variable domain is DVKVTQSSRYLVKRTGEKVFLECVQDMDHENMFWYRQDPGLGLRLIYFSYDVKMKEKGDIPEGYSVSREKKERFSLILESASTNQTSMYLCASSDGGGRETQYFGPGTRLLVL.

This clonotype was counted many times. V is TRBV6-1 and J is TRBJ1-4, with 7 bases identical to TRBD1. Per germline, CDR1 MNHNS and CDR2 SASEGT. The ends lost 5 bases at V and 8 bases at J; junction bases unmatched: 8. The CDR3 is made up of 14 amino acids. The CDR3: CASSIDRVREKLFF. CDR3 nucleotide sequence: TGTGCCAGCAGTATCGACAGGGTCAGAGAAAAACTGTTTTTT.

This clonotype was detected ten times or more. This chain connects TRBV3-1 to TRBJ1-3, with no clear D. V shed 3 bases and J shed 2 bases, with 5 bases lying between them. Per germline, CDR1 LGHDT and CDR2 YNNKEL (reference sequence). The CDR3 is 13 residues long. The CDR3 here is CASSHGAGNTIYF. CDR3 coding DNA: TGTGCCAGCAGCCATGGGGCTGGAAACACCATATATTTT.

Ten or more counts support this clonotype. The rearrangement links TRBV7-9 to TRBJ2-5; 8 nucleotides agree with TRBD2. Germline V gives CDR1 SEHNR, CDR2 FQNEAQ (reference sequence). The CDR3 totals 17 residues. V was clipped by 11 bases and J by 2 bases; unmatched bases: 19. The CDR3 bases are TGTGCCCAAGCAGCTTATTCTCATAGCGGGGAACAAGAGACCCAGTACTTC. This gives the protein CAQAAYSHSGEQETQYF.

In its sample, this clonotype was seen many times. The chain recombines TRBV12-3 or TRBV12-4 with TRBJ2-7; 12 positions agree with TRBD2. Trimming removed 6 bases from V and 3 bases from J; junction bases left unmatched: 6. This CDR3 has 15 amino acids. CDR3: CASSRGLAGHYEQYF. DNA of the CDR3: TGTGCCAGCAGCCGCGGACTAGCGGGACACTACGAGCAGTACTTC.

The V call is TRBV28, the J call TRBJ1-6; 7 bases line up with TRBD1. Germline values: CDR1 MDHEN, CDR2 SYDVKM. J gave up 7 bases and V 0 bases, and 6 bases lay outside the gene matches. CDR3 length: 16 residues. The CDR3 nucleotides are TGTGCCAGCAGTTTATGGACAGGGAGCTCGAATTCACCCCTCCACTTT. It specifies CASSLWTGSSNSPLHF.

This clonotype has more than one count but fewer than ten. The chain couples TRBV6-2 or TRBV6-3 to TRBJ2-3; no firm D call. Germline V gene sequence: CDR1 MNHEY, CDR2 SVGEGT. Trimming removed 1 base from V and 4 bases from J, with 9 bases in between. The CDR3 extends over 14 amino acids. Here the CDR3 reads CASSYFNRPDTQYF. The CDR3 DNA follows: TGTGCCAGCAGTTACTTTAACCGCCCAGATACGCAGTATTTT.

This clonotype was seen ten or more times. The rearrangement joins TRBV24-1 to TRBJ1-2; tentatively, D is TRBD1 (5 bases). Trimming took off 5 bases at V and 7 bases at J, with 13 bases between the two ends. This CDR3 contains 13 residues. Germline CDR1 is KGHDR and CDR2 is SFDVKD. In DNA form, the CDR3 reads TGTGCCACCAGTGCCGACAGTTTGACTGGCTACACCTTC. Protein: CATSADSLTGYTF.

The rearrangement joins TRBV10-3 to TRBJ2-3, with a possible D match to TRBD2 (5 bases). Per germline, CDR1 ENHRY and CDR2 SYGVKD. The V end was cut by 8 bases, the J end by 4 bases, with 16 bases between. This CDR3 spans 14 amino acids. The CDR3 protein is CAIAFSGNADTQYF. The CDR3 DNA sequence: TGTGCCATCGCATTCTCCGGGAACGCAGATACGCAGTATTTT.

This clonotype came up many times. The chain has TRBV20-1 and TRBJ2-1; 8 bases are shared with TRBD1. V gave up 6 bases and J gave up 4 bases; unmatched junction bases: 5. Germline values: CDR1 DFQATT, CDR2 SNEGSKA (reference sequence). The CDR3 runs to 13 residues. CDR3 DNA: TGCAGTGCCCCGGGACAGGTGTACAATGAGCAGTTCTTC. It codes for CSAPGQVYNEQFF.

This clonotype was detected only once. Since a far larger clone is one base different, this is likely a read error. The chain links TRBV9 to TRBJ2-7; D remains ambiguous. The CDR3 has 11 residues. Germline V gene data show CDR1 as SGDLS and CDR2 as YYNGEE. In DNA, the CDR3 is TGTGCCAGCAGTGTAGGGAATGCGCCGTACTTC. Its translation is CASSVGNAPYF. Full variable domain (missing parts from reference TRBV9 and TRBJ2-7): DSGVTQTPKHLITATGQRVTLRCSPRSGDLSVYWYQQSLDQGLQFLIQYYNGEERAKGNILERFSAQQFPDLHSELNLSSLELGDSALYFCASSVGNAPYFGPGTRLTVT.

This clonotype was counted many times. V is TRBV7-2 and J is TRBJ2-1; D possibly corresponds to TRBD2 (6 bases). V lost 5 bases and J lost 0, with 14 bases in between. The CDR3 extends over 16 amino acids. The germline V gene encodes CDR1 SGHTA and CDR2 FQGNSA. CDR3 sequence reads: CASSVAGRSSYNEQFF. The CDR3 DNA is TGTGCCAGCAGCGTCGCGGGACGGTCCTCCTACAATGAGCAGTTCTTC.

This clonotype was picked up many times. The chain employs TRBV20-1 and TRBJ1-1; no clear D. The germline CDR1 and CDR2 sequences are DFQATT and SNEGSKA (reference sequence). The V gene lost 2 bases and the J gene lost 4 bases, with 8 bases spanning the gap. The CDR3 contains 12 residues. The CDR3 DNA follows: TGCAGTGCTAGAAACACCGGCACTGAAGCTTTCTTT. This encodes CSARNTGTEAFF.

This chain uses TRBV11-2 with TRBJ2-7; TRBD2 agrees at 13 bases. J gave up 6 bases and V 5 bases, and 13 bases lay outside the gene matches. The CDR3 is 17 residues long. Germline assignment: CDR1 SGHAT and CDR2 FQNNGV. The CDR3 DNA follows: TGTGCCAGCAGCGCCGCGACCGGGACTAGCGGGACGGGCGAGCAGTACTTC. The encoded protein is CASSAATGTSGTGEQYF.

This clonotype has ten or more counts. The J gene is TRBJ1-4, the V gene TRBV30; D not resolved. Germline V gene sequence: CDR1 GTSNPN, CDR2 SVGIG (reference sequence). CDR3 length: 12 residues. V was cut by 5 bases and J by 6 bases, with 10 bases left in between. CDR3 bases: TGTGCCTGGGCAGACAACGATGAAAAACTGTTTTTT. Protein sequence: CAWADNDEKLFF.

This clonotype was recorded at least ten times. CDR3 nucleotides: TGCGCCAGCAGCTCCGGAGCGGGGGGGGGAACGAATGAGCAGTTCTTC. Protein product: CASSSGAGGGTNEQFF. The chain joins TRBV5-1 to TRBJ2-1; 10 bases are a match to TRBD2. This CDR3 comprises 16 residues. V was pared by 3 bases and J by 7 bases, with 10 bases of the junction left unmatched. CDR1 is SGHRS, CDR2 YFSETQ, per germline.

This clonotype was recorded many times. This rearrangement joins TRBV29-1 to TRBJ2-3; perhaps TRBD2 as D (6 bases). Germline assignment: CDR1 SQVTM and CDR2 ANQGSEA. The CDR3 has 14 amino acids. Trimming cost V 3 bases and J 1 base, with 11 bases left between them. The CDR3, as DNA: TGCAGCGTTGATGGGGGGTCCGGCACAGATACGCAGTATTTT. It translates to CSVDGGSGTDTQYF.

This clonotype came up many times. The rearrangement uses TRBV28 and TRBJ2-4; a possible D gene is TRBD1 (6 bases). Germline assignment: CDR1 MDHEN and CDR2 SYDVKM. The CDR3 is made up of 14 amino acids. V was clipped by 3 bases and J by 9 bases, with 15 bases between them. The CDR3 coding sequence is TGTGCCAGCAGTTTCGGGGCAGGGGTTGGCATTCAGTACTTC. It encodes CASSFGAGVGIQYF.

This rearrangement joins TRBV24-1 to TRBJ2-5; 10 bases fit TRBD1. The V segment lost 4 bases and the J segment 4 bases; nucleotides outside the gene matches: 2. The CDR3 extends over 14 amino acids. Looked up from germline, CDR1 is KGHDR and CDR2 is SFDVKD. The CDR3 DNA reads TGTGCCACCAGTGACCGGGACAGGGGAGAGACCCAGTACTTC. Protein product: CATSDRDRGETQYF.

The chain is built from TRBV18 and TRBJ2-1, with D hard to call. CDR1 and CDR2 (germline): KGHSH, LQKENI. This CDR3 spans 14 amino acids. With 3 bases removed from V and 6 bases from J, the gap between germline ends came to 12 bases. The chain's CDR3 is CASSPGQAFNEQFF. CDR3 bases: TGTGCCAGCTCACCCGGGCAGGCCTTCAATGAGCAGTTCTTC. The full variable domain, with the rest looked up from reference TRBV18 and TRBJ2-1, is NAGVMQNPRHLVRRRGQEARLRCSPMKGHSHVYWYRQLPEEGLKFMVYLQKENIIDESGMPKERFSAEFPKEGPSILRIQQVVRGDSAAYFCASSPGQAFNEQFFGPGTRLTVL.

Ten or more counts support this clonotype. This chain connects TRBV4-1 to TRBJ1-5, with TRBD1 matching 7 bases. The CDR3 covers 16 residues. V was pared by 4 bases and J by 2 bases, with 8 bases of the junction left unmatched. Looked up from germline, CDR1 is MGHRA and CDR2 is YSYEKL. CDR3 bases: TGCGCCAGCAGCCGCCTCCCCGACAGGGGCAATCAGCCCCAGCATTTT. It yields the protein CASSRLPDRGNQPQHF.

This clonotype was counted at least ten times. The rearrangement uses TRBV6-1 and TRBJ2-7; D might be TRBD1 (6 bases). With 7 bases removed from V and 2 bases from J, the gap between germline ends came to 9 bases. CDR3 length: 12 residues. Germline lookup yields CDR1 MNHNS and CDR2 SASEGT. The CDR3 DNA is TGTGCCAGCACCTCAGGGGCCTACGAGCAGTACTTC. The encoded protein is CASTSGAYEQYF.

In its sample, this clonotype was seen many times. The rearrangement links TRBV10-3 to TRBJ2-7; D unclear. The V end lost 6 bases, the J end lost 5 bases, and 11 bases lay between the germline ends. The CDR3 runs 12 residues. Per germline, CDR1 ENHRY and CDR2 SYGVKD. This CDR3 reads CAISPGKNEQYF. In DNA form, the CDR3 reads TGTGCCATCAGCCCCGGTAAAAACGAGCAGTACTTC.